Sequencing of this T cell receptor beta chain was carried out in a study of Graves' ophthalmopathy and Graves' hyperthyroidism. Turning to the study itself: The blood sample was drawn at first diagnosis and before any treatment.

Findings of the study overall: Most thyroid-expanded clonotypes exceeding 0.001 frequency were also found in blood.

This clonotype was observed many times. Its antigen remains unidentified. Germline V gene lookup returns CDR1 LNHDA and CDR2 SQIVND (reference sequence). There are 14 residues in the CDR3. With 7 bases clipped from V and 4 bases from J, the junction kept 9 bases outside the gene matches. Amplifying from RNA transcripts, the study obtained TCR beta CDR3 regions. HTBI primers were employed in first-round RT-PCR, then a second-round multiplex PCR followed. One entry per CDR3 protein results from TCRdb running MiXCR on the multiplex PCR reads. The table lists 150,000 to 200,000 distinct CDR3 sequences, just under 40% of them singletons.

The sequencing sample was made of peripheral blood. This rearrangement joins TRBV19 to TRBJ1-1; 7 bases agree with TRBD1. The source is a man aged 25 to 40 with Graves' ophthalmopathy. This CDR3 is CASTRQGQGTEAFF. The CDR3 DNA is TGTGCCAGTACACGACAGGGCCAGGGCACTGAAGCTTTCTTT.